The clone carrying this T cell receptor (beta chain) was detected a few times. Its antigen is not known. Germline assignment: CDR1 SGHRS and CDR2 YFSETQ. Trimming at V came to 4 bases and at J to 2 bases, leaving 5 bases not matched to a gene. The CDR3 runs 14 residues. These data originate in a study of CD8+ T cells in alopecia areata. Study-level information: Tofacitinib was taken orally by treated patients, and the dose was 5 to 10 mg twice daily.

RNA, once extracted, was reverse transcribed into cDNA for use as the sequencing template. Some clones are missing from TCRdb's copy, which holds only in-frame ones; the method was immunoSEQ multiplex PCR. The repertoire holds 150,000 or so clones, with about 87% as singletons. Study-wide results and limits: Across lesional scalp, and particularly alopecia totalis/universalis, clonality surpassed that of normal scalp.

Specimens obtained from alopecia areata patients comprised lesional scalp punch biopsies and peripheral blood. Sample: CD8+ T cells sorted from blood, taken at week 0. The sequence was collected from a human donor with alopecia areata. J is TRBJ1-1 and V is TRBV5-1, with 7 positions matching TRBD1. The CDR3 spells CASSNGQANTEAFF. In DNA, the CDR3 is TGCGCCAGCAGCAATGGACAGGCAAACACTGAAGCTTTCTTT. The full variable domain, rest sourced from reference TRBV5-1 and TRBJ1-1, is KAGVTQTPRYLIKTRGQQVTLSCSPISGHRSVSWYQQTPGQGLQFLFEYFSETQRNKGNFPGRFSGRQFSNSRSEMNVSTLELGDSALYLCASSNGQANTEAFFGQGTRLTVV.